Described below is a single T cell receptor beta chain sequence and its context. Its antigen is currently unknown. One end of the junction varies from germline; a read error may be responsible. The entry originates in a study of T cell responses to AZD1222 COVID-19 vaccine. Findings and caveats of the study: Donors were mostly white British, more females; clonal diversity possibly underestimated. Repertoires were obtained solely post-peak T cell response. Compared with day 0, the breadth and depth of the Spike-specific TCR repertoire rose significantly after two doses of AZD1222.

Germline-derived CDR1 and CDR2 are SSHAT and FNYEAQ (reference sequence). This CDR3 contains 17 residues. Profiled with immunoSEQ multiplex PCR; TCRdb holds only in-frame clones, not every one. Of about 150,000 clones listed, around 88% were seen once; the top ten hold approximately 3.1%. This receptor was taken from an adult in good health. Sequencing used peripheral blood, obtained on day 0 of MenACWY control vaccination. V gene TRBV7-7 combines with J gene TRBJ2-2, with D maybe TRBD1 (5 bases). The CDR3 reads CASSLRTLGPNTGELFF. DNA of the CDR3: TGTGCTAGCAGCTTAAGGACACTGGGCCCCAACACCGGGGAGCTGTTTTTT.